The source of this T cell receptor beta chain is a study of metastatic and nonmetastatic thyroid tumors. Looking at the study overall: It was across blood and tumor or nodule tissue from malignant and benign thyroid patients that repertoires were compared.

With MiXCR, TCRdb called clones anew from the PCR reads. Here the sample spans just over 40,000 clones, about an eighth being singletons. Looked up from germline, CDR1 is MDHEN and CDR2 is SYDVKM. Trimming left V 6 bases short and J 0 bases short, with 12 bases between. There are 14 residues in the CDR3. This clone was observed many times. No patient had received any treatment before thyroid surgery. This TCR came from a female donor with papillary thyroid cancer or a benign thyroid nodule (not recorded which). Some clones in this sample may be carry-over from other donors' samples. The sample was blood. The chain recombines TRBV28 with TRBJ2-7; D might be TRBD1 (8 bases). The CDR3 sequence is CASRQGGNSYEQYF. DNA for the CDR3: TGTGCCAGCAGACAGGGGGGGAACTCCTACGAGCAGTACTTC.